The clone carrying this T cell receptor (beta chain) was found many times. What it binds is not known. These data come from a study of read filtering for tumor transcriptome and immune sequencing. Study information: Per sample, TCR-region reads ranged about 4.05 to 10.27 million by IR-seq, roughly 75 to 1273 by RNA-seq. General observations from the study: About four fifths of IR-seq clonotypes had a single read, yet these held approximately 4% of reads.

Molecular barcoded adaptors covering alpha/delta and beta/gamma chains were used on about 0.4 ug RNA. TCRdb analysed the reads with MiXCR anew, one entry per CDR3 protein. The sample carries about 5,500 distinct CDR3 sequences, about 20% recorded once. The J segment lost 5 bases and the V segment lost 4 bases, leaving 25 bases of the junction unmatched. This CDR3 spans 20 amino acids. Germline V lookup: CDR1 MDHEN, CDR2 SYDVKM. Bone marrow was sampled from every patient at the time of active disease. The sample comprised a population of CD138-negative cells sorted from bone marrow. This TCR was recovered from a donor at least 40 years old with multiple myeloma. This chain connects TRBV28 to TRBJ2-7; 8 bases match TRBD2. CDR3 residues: CASSSPLTAGTRAVRDEQYF. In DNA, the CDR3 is TGTGCCAGCAGTTCACCCCTAACCGCCGGGACTAGGGCCGTTCGGGACGAGCAGTACTTC. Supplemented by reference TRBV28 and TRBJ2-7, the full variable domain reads DVKVTQSSRYLVKRTGEKVFLECVQDMDHENMFWYRQDPGLGLRLIYFSYDVKMKEKGDIPEGYSVSREKKERFSLILESASTNQTSMYLCASSSPLTAGTRAVRDEQYFGPGTRLTVT.